Listed here are 3 T cell receptor beta chains from one sample, sequenced in a study of regulatory T cells in long-lasting Graves disease. Both iRepertoire HTBI primers and Arm-PCR of CDR3 regions were used to build the TCR beta libraries. Via MiXCR, TCRdb re-called the multiplex PCR reads, giving one row per CDR3 protein. This table holds roughly 470,000 distinct CDR3 sequences, around 20% found once. Time point in this sample: persistent/refractory GD, antithyroid drugs over 5 years with positive TRAb. Extracted RNA from PBMCs served as the source of the TCR library. The source material was peripheral blood mononuclear cells (PBMCs), sampled when the disease was refractory, from a patient treated with antithyroid drugs. These receptors were collected from a female donor with Graves disease.

This clonotype was seen more than once but under ten times. The gene calls are TRBV24-1 and TRBJ2-3; 9 bases fit TRBD2. Germline CDR1 reads KGHDR; CDR2 reads SFDVKD. With V trimmed by 9 bases and J by 0 bases, 6 bases remained unmatched. The CDR3 extends over 15 amino acids. CDR3: CATASGDTSTDTQYF. The CDR3 bases are TGTGCCACCGCTAGCGGGGATACTAGCACAGATACGCAGTATTTT.

Many counts were recorded for this clonotype. This chain uses TRBV27 with TRBJ2-7; D gene unclear. Germline values: CDR1 MNHEY, CDR2 SMNVEV (reference sequence). This CDR3 is built from 11 residues. V dropped 6 bases and J dropped 3 bases, with 6 bases sitting between them. The CDR3 sequence: CASRMGYEQYF. The CDR3 DNA sequence: TGTGCCAGCAGGATGGGCTACGAGCAGTACTTC.

This sequence joins TRBV19 and TRBJ1-2; D possibly corresponds to TRBD1 (5 bases). CDR1 is LNHDA, CDR2 SQIVND, per germline (reference sequence). Deletions cut 3 bases from V and 3 bases from J, with 8 bases between. The CDR3 extends over 13 amino acids. The CDR3 nucleotides read TGTGCCAGTAGTATCGGGGGAGACTATGGCTACACCTTC. This translates into CASSIGGDYGYTF.